This note documents a single TCR beta chain sequence. The V gene's germline CDR1 is SNHLY and CDR2 FYNNEI. This CDR3 is 17 amino acids long. V dropped 10 bases and J dropped 4; count of bases not matched to a gene: 17. The data are from a study of monozygotic twins with cystic fibrosis. Some clones are missing from TCRdb's copy, which holds only in-frame ones; the method was immunoSEQ multiplex PCR. The table lists tens of thousands of clones, less than 95% of them singletons. The rearrangement links TRBV2 to TRBJ2-1; the match to TRBD2 covers 9 bases. This sequence originates from a girl aged 2 to 10 with cystic fibrosis. Sequenced sample: blood. The CDR3 protein is CANRGWFSGGLYNEQFF. As DNA, the CDR3 is TGTGCCAACAGGGGATGGTTTAGCGGGGGTCTATACAATGAGCAGTTCTTC.